This T cell receptor (beta chain) was obtained from a study of tumor-infiltrating lymphocytes in oesophageal squamous cell carcinoma. Trimming removed 5 bases from V and 4 bases from J, with 17 bases in between. Germline values: CDR1 SGHVS, CDR2 FNYEAQ. The CDR3 totals 15 residues. TCRdb reprocessed the reads with MiXCR, giving one entry per CDR3 protein. The profile covers roughly 11,000 distinct CDR3 sequences, with roughly 60% appearing a single time and around 50% taken by the ten largest. This clonotype originated in a female donor with esophageal squamous cell carcinoma. V is TRBV7-6 and J is TRBJ1-1; D not certain. What was sequenced was blood. The CDR3 loop is CASSGAGWEITEAFF. CDR3 nucleotide sequence: TGTGCCAGCAGCGGCGCAGGTTGGGAGATCACTGAAGCTTTCTTT.